The present T cell receptor (beta chain) was sequenced within a study of CXCR3-negative and CXCR3-positive naive CD8 T cells. The wider study: A total of approximately 140 million TRB reads was generated, with about 1.5 +/- 0.3 million per library.

Libraries of TRB cDNA were made by 5' RACE and carried UMIs. TCRdb reanalyzed the 5' RACE reads and collapses them to one entry per CDR3 protein, without DNA. This listing includes just under 65,000 distinct CDR3 sequences. Germline values: CDR1 MDHEN, CDR2 SYDVKM. CDR3 length equals 15 residues. A remark on this clonotype: Its antigen remains unknown.

More than 250,000 cells per CD8+ T cell subset were flow-sorted in triplicate. Whole-study findings and limits: Naive CXCR3-positive cells had TRB CDR3s more hydrophobic than those of CXCR3-negative naive cells.

The chain combines TRBV28 with TRBJ2-1. This receptor was obtained from a human donor in good health. Some clones in this sample may be carry-over from other donors' samples. Sequenced input: naive CXCR3+ CD8+ T cells from blood. The subset is: CD45RO-CCR7+CD27+CD95- naive CD8+ T cells expressing CXCR3 (TNR3+). CDR3 sequence: CASSLRESSYNEQFF.